This is a list of T cell receptor beta chains from one sample in a study of immune cell composition in non-small cell lung cancer. Clones were sequenced by immunoSEQ multiplex PCR, and TCRdb holds only the in-frame ones, with some missing. The table lists around 6,000 clones, roughly 80% of them singletons. Sequencing was carried out using non-adjacent lung tissue. These receptors were collected from a human donor with non-small cell lung cancer. Both conserved end residues are part of each CDR3. A D gene is named only where the DNA matches it firmly. Size is omitted from some rows. Given values are once, few, many or a class for expanded clones.

J gene	V gene	clone size	D gene	CDR3 protein	CDR3 DNA
TRBJ1-4	TRBV4-1	.	.	CASSRGQLTTNEKLFF	TGCGCCAGCAGCCGCGGACAGTTAACAACTAATGAAAAACTGTTTTTT
TRBJ2-7	TRBV11-3	once	.	CASSLDRGEQYF	TGTGCCAGCAGCTTAGATCGGGGAGAGCAGTACTTC
TRBJ2-1	TRBV5-4	.	TRBD2	CASSPRRVAGSNEQFF	TGTGCCAGCAGCCCCCGGCGGGTAGCGGGAAGCAATGAGCAGTTCTTC
TRBJ1-1	TRBV11-2	.	.	CASSFHLNTEAFF	TGTGCCAGCAGCTTCCATCTGAACACTGAAGCTTTCTTT
TRBJ2-1	TRBV28	.	TRBD1	CASSLYGQGYNEQFF	TGTGCCAGCAGTTTATATGGACAGGGGTACAATGAGCAGTTCTTC
TRBJ1-4	TRBV9	.	.	CASSVAGTGEKLFF	TGTGCCAGCAGCGTAGCCGGGACTGGGGAAAAACTGTTTTTT
TRBJ2-4	TRBV6-5	few	TRBD2	CASSSGDLAKNIQYF	TGTGCCAGCAGTAGCGGGGACCTAGCCAAAAACATTCAGTACTTC
TRBJ2-7	TRBV2	.	.	CASSENRVYEQYF	TGTGCCAGCAGCGAGAACAGGGTCTACGAGCAGTACTTC
TRBJ2-7	TRBV28	.	TRBD1	CASTTGDEQYF	TGTGCCAGCACCACAGGGGACGAGCAGTACTTC
TRBJ2-3	TRBV7-9	.	.	CASSLPSTGTDTQYF	TGTGCCAGCAGCTTGCCCTCGACAGGCACAGATACGCAGTATTTT
TRBJ1-1	TRBV5-1	few	TRBD1	CASSLATTGRPEAFF	TGCGCCAGCAGCTTGGCTACGACAGGGCGACCTGAAGCTTTCTTT
TRBJ2-2	TRBV5-1	.	.	CASGEGAGSTGELFF	TGCGCCAGCGGAGAAGGAGCAGGGTCCACCGGGGAGCTGTTTTTT
TRBJ1-2	TRBV19	.	.	CASRYSSFYGYTF	TGTGCCAGTAGGTACAGCAGCTTCTATGGCTACACCTTC
TRBJ1-1	TRBV4-2	few	.	CASSPSWGRAFF	TGTGCCAGCAGCCCAAGTTGGGGGAGGGCTTTCTTT
TRBJ2-1	TRBV7-2	.	TRBD2	CASSLEGGGTYEQFF	TGTGCCAGCAGCCTAGAGGGCGGGGGGACGTATGAGCAGTTCTTC
TRBJ1-4	TRBV18	.	.	CASSPPSDEKLFF	TGTGCCAGCTCACCCCCGTCGGATGAAAAACTGTTTTTT
TRBJ1-2	TRBV20-1	.	.	CSATTGYGYTF	TGCAGTGCAACCACAGGGTATGGCTACACCTTC
TRBJ1-5	TRBV27	.	.	CASSSLTGNQPQHF	TGTGCCAGCAGTTCCCTAACCGGCAATCAGCCCCAGCATTTT
TRBJ2-3	TRBV28	.	TRBD2	CASTFQREGPPQYF	TGTGCCAGCACTTTCCAGCGGGAGGGCCCCCCGCAGTATTTT
TRBJ2-7	TRBV4-1	.	.	CASSQVPSQGYEQYF	TGCGCCAGCAGCCAAGTCCCTTCACAGGGTTACGAGCAGTACTTC
TRBJ2-7	TRBV18	.	.	CASSDSTYEQYF	TGTGCCAGCTCGGACAGTACCTACGAGCAGTACTTC
TRBJ1-2	TRBV11-2	.	.	CASSLGGGAAVSRLGGYTF	TGTGCCAGCAGCTTAGGAGGGGGGGCCGCGGTATCTCGTTTGGGTGGCTACACCTTC
TRBJ2-3	TRBV19	.	TRBD2	CASSRLAGRDTQYF	TGTGCCAGTAGTCGACTAGCGGGAAGGGATACGCAGTATTTT
TRBJ1-6	TRBV6-6	.	.	CASSYSGPTGNSPLHF	TGTGCCAGCAGTTACTCGGGTCCAACAGGGAATTCACCCCTCCACTTT
TRBJ2-5	TRBV19	.	.	CASSIIGGGAETQYF	TGTGCCAGTAGTATAATTGGTGGGGGCGCGGAGACCCAGTACTTC
TRBJ2-6	TRBV7-8	.	.	CASSLPSSGANVLTF	TGTGCCAGCAGCCTCCCCAGCTCTGGGGCCAACGTCCTGACTTTC
TRBJ2-3	TRBV5-1	few	TRBD2	CASSWGSGRWEDTQYF	TGCGCCAGCAGCTGGGGCAGCGGGAGATGGGAAGATACGCAGTATTTT
TRBJ1-1	TRBV4-3	.	.	CASSLISGRGTEAFF	TGCGCCAGCAGCCTCATTTCAGGGAGGGGCACTGAAGCTTTCTTT
TRBJ1-2	TRBV6-1	.	.	CASSENASNGYGYTF	TGTGCCAGCAGCGAGAACGCGAGCAATGGCTATGGCTACACCTTC
TRBJ2-1	TRBV4-1	.	.	CASSLLDMGFYREQFF	TGCGCCAGCAGCCTCTTAGACATGGGTTTTTATCGTGAGCAGTTCTTC
TRBJ2-2	TRBV7-3	.	TRBD2	CASSSSSGVTGELFF	TGTGCCAGCAGCTCGTCTAGCGGCGTTACCGGGGAGCTGTTTTTT
TRBJ2-3	TRBV7-2	.	TRBD1	CASSFERTGLTDTQYF	TGTGCCAGCAGCTTTGAAAGGACAGGGCTCACAGATACGCAGTATTTT
TRBJ2-7	TRBV6-5	few	.	CASSYSILGGYEQYF	TGTGCCAGCAGTTACTCTATCTTGGGAGGCTACGAGCAGTACTTC
TRBJ2-4	TRBV6-1	.	TRBD1	CASSEGDRGHIQYF	TGTGCCAGCAGTGAAGGGGACAGGGGACACATTCAGTACTTC
TRBJ2-5	TRBV5-1	.	.	CASSFLRVGETQYF	TGCGCCAGCAGCTTTCTCAGGGTTGGAGAGACCCAGTACTTC
TRBJ2-4	TRBV7-2	.	TRBD1	CASSPRTGTGNLAKNIQYF	TGTGCCAGCAGCCCCCGGACAGGGACGGGCAATTTAGCCAAAAACATTCAGTACTTC
TRBJ2-1	TRBV28	few	.	CASRTPALGEQFF	TGTGCCAGCAGGACTCCGGCGCTCGGTGAGCAGTTCTTC
TRBJ2-1	TRBV10-3	.	TRBD2	CAISDPSTSEKRNEQFF	TGTGCCATCAGTGATCCCTCGACTAGCGAAAAAAGGAATGAGCAGTTCTTC
TRBJ2-4	TRBV6-6	.	TRBD1	CASSQDRGSKNIQYF	TGTGCCAGCAGCCAGGACAGGGGATCCAAAAACATTCAGTACTTC
TRBJ2-4	TRBV7-9	once	TRBD1	CASSPQGNIQYF	TGTGCCAGCAGCCCACAGGGGAACATTCAGTACTTC
TRBJ2-7	TRBV10-3	.	.	CAISILDGGEQYF	TGTGCCATCAGTATCCTGGACGGAGGGGAGCAGTACTTC
TRBJ2-5	TRBV15	.	TRBD2	CATSRGAGEFETQYF	TGTGCCACCAGCAGAGGGGCGGGAGAGTTTGAGACCCAGTACTTC
TRBJ2-6	TRBV2	.	.	CASSGDTSSGANVLTF	TGTGCCAGCAGTGGTGACACCAGCTCTGGGGCCAACGTCCTGACTTTC
TRBJ1-4	TRBV28	.	.	CASTSGTQGEKLFF	TGTGCCAGCACTAGCGGGACCCAAGGGGAAAAACTGTTTTTT
TRBJ2-5	TRBV5-8	.	.	CASSLDSVETQYF	TGTGCCAGCAGCTTGGATAGCGTGGAGACCCAGTACTTC